Reported below is one T cell receptor (beta chain). This clone was counted a single time. What antigen it recognizes has not been identified. There are no base qualities to consult, and no much larger clone falls within one base. The source of the sample is a study of blood T cell repertoires in COVID-19 (dated by TCRdb to about 2020). With respect to the entire study: The collaborator samples originated in the United States, Italy and Spain and spanned the acute and convalescent phases of COVID-19. The dataset comprised deeply sampled blood TCRbeta repertoires from subjects exposed to, actively infected with, or recovered from COVID-19. The repertoires were released in a freely available public database intended as a resource for research on the immune response to SARS-CoV-2. The samples were drawn from two sources: the first 160 participants of the ongoing ImmuneRACE study, and over 950 subjects contributed by 6 global collaborators. The material from the prospective study consisted of cDNA or gDNA derived from T cells, B-cell-depleted T cells, or PBMCs. Sample metadata almost always included a de-identified subject ID, COVID-19 status, age in years and sex. Where HLA class I and class II types were available, the types were taken from metadata supplied by the sample provider, not from assay-based typing.

What the authors observed across the whole study: How much clinical and demographic metadata was included differed by source and by participant, and the metadata was provided uncurated.

Whole blood was collected in K2EDTA tubes by collaborating institutions according to the institutions' own protocols. For TCRbeta analysis, collaborator samples were shipped as frozen whole blood, as isolated PBMCs, or as DNA extracted from either sample type. TCRbeta CDR3 regions were amplified from genomic DNA using the immunoSEQ Assay, a bias-controlled multiplex PCR. As for the authors' bioinformatics: Nucleated cell counts per sample were estimated from amplification of reference gene primers within the assay. To quantify the absolute abundance of each unique TCRbeta CDR3 rearrangement, sequence reads were collapsed and filtered. Productive Simpson clonality was computed per sample as the square root of Simpson's diversity index over productive rearrangements. In TCRdb, the immuneACCESS table is reduced to in-frame sequences with V and J assigned. These tables do not hold every clone; where another copy was compared, an unresolved V gene accounts for under half, and the others remain unexplained. The V and J calls and clone size were taken over from that table, and D and trimming were inferred from the DNA. The sample has 95,000 to 150,000 clones on record, about four fifths of them singletons. Clones ranked in the top ten supply roughly 12% of the sample.

CDR3 length: 17 amino acids, cysteine to phenylalanine. Of all the DNA, just the CDR3 is kept, 51 bases in frame from base 1. CDR1 MDHEN and CDR2 SYDVKM are derived from the germline V gene. Germline trimming: 6 bases from V, 5 bases from J; junction bases outside gene matches: 15. The clonotype was recovered from a man in his 60s with acute or convalescent COVID-19. Sample: peripheral blood. The V and J genes are TRBV28 and TRBJ2-7, and TRBD2 aligns with 11 junction nucleotides. The nucleotide sequence reads as follows: TGTGCCAGCAGCCCGAGTCCTAGCGGGAGGAACAGGAACGAGCAGTACTTC. Translation gives CASSPSPSGRNRNEQYF.